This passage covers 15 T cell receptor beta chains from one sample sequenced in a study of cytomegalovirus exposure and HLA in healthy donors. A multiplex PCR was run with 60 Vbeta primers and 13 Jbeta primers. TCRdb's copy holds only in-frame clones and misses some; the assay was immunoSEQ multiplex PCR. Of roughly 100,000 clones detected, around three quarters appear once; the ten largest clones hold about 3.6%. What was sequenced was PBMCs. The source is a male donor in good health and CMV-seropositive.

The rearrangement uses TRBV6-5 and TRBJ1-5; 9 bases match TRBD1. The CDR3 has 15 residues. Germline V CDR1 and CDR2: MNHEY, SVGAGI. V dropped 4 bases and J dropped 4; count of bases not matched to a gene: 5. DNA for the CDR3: TGTGCCAGCAGTTGGGGACAGGGAGGGAATCAGCCCCAGCATTTT. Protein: CASSWGQGGNQPQHF.

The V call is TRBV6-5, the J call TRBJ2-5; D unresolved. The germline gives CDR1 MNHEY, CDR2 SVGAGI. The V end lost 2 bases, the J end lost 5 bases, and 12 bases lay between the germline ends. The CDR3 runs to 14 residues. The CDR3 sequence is CASSYVYRRETQYF. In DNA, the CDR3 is TGTGCCAGCAGTTACGTCTACCGCAGGGAGACCCAGTACTTC.

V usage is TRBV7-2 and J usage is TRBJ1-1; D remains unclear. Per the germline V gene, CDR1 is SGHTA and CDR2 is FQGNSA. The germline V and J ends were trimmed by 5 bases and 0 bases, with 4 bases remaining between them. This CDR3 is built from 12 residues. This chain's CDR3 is CASSPMNTEAFF. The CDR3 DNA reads TGTGCCAGCAGCCCTATGAACACTGAAGCTTTCTTT.

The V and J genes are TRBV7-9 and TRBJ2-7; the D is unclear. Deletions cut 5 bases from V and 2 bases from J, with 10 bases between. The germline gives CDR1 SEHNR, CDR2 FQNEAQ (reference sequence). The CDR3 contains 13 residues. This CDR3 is CASSPGLTYEQYF. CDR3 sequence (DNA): TGTGCCAGCAGCCCCGGTCTAACCTACGAGCAGTACTTC.

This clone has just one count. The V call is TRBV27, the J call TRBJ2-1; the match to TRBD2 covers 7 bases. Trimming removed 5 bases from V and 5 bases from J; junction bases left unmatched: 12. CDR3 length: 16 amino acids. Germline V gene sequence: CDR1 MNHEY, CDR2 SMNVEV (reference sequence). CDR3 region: CASSTSGTIPHNEQFF. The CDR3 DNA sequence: TGTGCCAGCAGTACATCCGGGACTATCCCTCACAATGAGCAGTTCTTC.

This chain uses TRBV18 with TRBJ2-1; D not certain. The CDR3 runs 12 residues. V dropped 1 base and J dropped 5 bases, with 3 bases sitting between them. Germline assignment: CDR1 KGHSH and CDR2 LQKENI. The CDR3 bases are TGTGCCAGCTCACCACAGCACAATGAGCAGTTCTTC. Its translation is CASSPQHNEQFF.

CDR3 coding DNA: TGTGCCAGCAGCATACTAGTTGGGCAAAAGGCCCCCTACGAGCAGTACTTC. Translating it yields CASSILVGQKAPYEQYF. The chain uses TRBV21-1 and TRBJ2-7; whether TRBD2, the table's D call, matches the DNA was not checked. TRBV21-1 is listed as a pseudogene. The CDR3 is 17 residues long.

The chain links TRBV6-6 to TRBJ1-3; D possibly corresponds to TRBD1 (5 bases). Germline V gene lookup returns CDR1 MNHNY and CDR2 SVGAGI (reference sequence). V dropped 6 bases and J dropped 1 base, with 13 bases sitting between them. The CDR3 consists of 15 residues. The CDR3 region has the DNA TGTGCCAGCAGCCATACAAGGGGTTCTGGAAACACCATATATTTT. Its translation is CASSHTRGSGNTIYF.

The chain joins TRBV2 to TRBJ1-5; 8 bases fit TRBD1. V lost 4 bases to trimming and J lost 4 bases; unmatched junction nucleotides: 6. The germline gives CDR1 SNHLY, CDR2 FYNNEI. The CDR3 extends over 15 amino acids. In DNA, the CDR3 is TGTGCCAGCAGTGCGGTAACAGGGGGGAATCAGCCCCAGCATTTT. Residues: CASSAVTGGNQPQHF.

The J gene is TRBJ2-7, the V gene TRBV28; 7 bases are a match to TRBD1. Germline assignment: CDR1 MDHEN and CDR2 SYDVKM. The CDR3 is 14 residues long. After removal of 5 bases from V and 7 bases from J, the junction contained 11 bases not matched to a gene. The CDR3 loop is CASSPNDRVGEQYF. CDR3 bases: TGTGCCAGCAGTCCAAACGACAGGGTTGGGGAGCAGTACTTC.

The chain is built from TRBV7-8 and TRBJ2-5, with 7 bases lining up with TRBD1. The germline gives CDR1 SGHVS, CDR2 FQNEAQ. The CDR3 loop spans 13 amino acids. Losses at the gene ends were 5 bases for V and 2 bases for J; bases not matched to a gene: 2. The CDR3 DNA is TGTGCCAGCAGCGGGGGACAGCAAGAGACCCAGTACTTC. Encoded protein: CASSGGQQETQYF.

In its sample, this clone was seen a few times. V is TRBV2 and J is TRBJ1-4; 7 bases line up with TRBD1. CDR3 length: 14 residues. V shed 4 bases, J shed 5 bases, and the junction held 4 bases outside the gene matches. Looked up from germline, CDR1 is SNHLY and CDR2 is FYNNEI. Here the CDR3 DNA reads TGTGCCAGCAGTGCCCGGACAGGCAATGAAAAACTGTTTTTT. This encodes CASSARTGNEKLFF.

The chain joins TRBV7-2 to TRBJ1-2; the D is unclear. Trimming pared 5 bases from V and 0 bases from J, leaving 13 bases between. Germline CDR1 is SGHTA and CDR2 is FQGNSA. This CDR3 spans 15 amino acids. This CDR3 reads CASSIGSPANYGYTF. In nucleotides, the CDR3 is TGTGCCAGCAGCATCGGGTCACCTGCTAACTATGGCTACACCTTC.

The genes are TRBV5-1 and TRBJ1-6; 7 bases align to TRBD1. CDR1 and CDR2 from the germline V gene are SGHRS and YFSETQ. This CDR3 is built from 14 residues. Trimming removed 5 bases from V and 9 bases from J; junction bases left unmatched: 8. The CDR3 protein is CASSRDSGISPLHF. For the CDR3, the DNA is TGCGCCAGCAGTCGGGACAGTGGGATTTCACCCCTCCACTTT. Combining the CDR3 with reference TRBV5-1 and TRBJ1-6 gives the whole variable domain KAGVTQTPRYLIKTRGQQVTLSCSPISGHRSVSWYQQTPGQGLQFLFEYFSETQRNKGNFPGRFSGRQFSNSRSEMNVSTLELGDSALYLCASSRDSGISPLHFGNGTRLTVT.

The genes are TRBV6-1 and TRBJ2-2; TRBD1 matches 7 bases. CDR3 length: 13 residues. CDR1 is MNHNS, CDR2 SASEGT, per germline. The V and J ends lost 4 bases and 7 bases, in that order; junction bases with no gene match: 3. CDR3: CASSGQGHGELFF. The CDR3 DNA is TGTGCCAGCAGTGGACAGGGACACGGGGAGCTGTTTTTT.